The clone carrying this T cell receptor beta chain was seen repeatedly, ten times or more. The read falls 3 residues short of the CDR3 end, and the missing part is taken from the germline J gene. Germline V CDR1 and CDR2: DFQATT, SNEGSKA (reference sequence). The CDR3 covers 16 residues. V lost 3 bases, J lost 1 base, and 10 bases stayed unmatched. TCRdb keeps only in-frame clones here, not all; method: immunoSEQ multiplex PCR. The sample has approximately 37,000 clones, none seen only once; the top ten hold roughly 8.9%. The data belong to a study of T cell clonality in common variable immunodeficiency.

The specimen sequenced was peripheral blood mononuclear cells. This clonotype was sampled from a person aged 18 to 75 in good health. The chain employs TRBV20-1 and TRBJ2-7; 9 nucleotides align to TRBD2. The CDR3 loop is CSASFLGLAGSYEQYF. CDR3 bases read: TGCAGTGCTAGTTTTCTCGGGCTAGCGGGATCCTACGAG.